This T cell receptor (beta chain) came from a study of CD8+ T cells in alopecia areata. Study in general: Treated patients were given oral tofacitinib, which was dosed at 5 to 10 mg twice daily. Study observations and caveats: More clonal than normal scalp was lesional scalp, particularly alopecia totalis/universalis.

Comment on this clone: Its antigen remains unidentified.

The CDR3 is 13 residues long. Trimming removed 0 bases at V and 3 bases at J, with 5 bases between. The germline gives CDR1 SGHAT, CDR2 FQNNGV. After isolation, RNA underwent reverse transcription to generate cDNA as the sequencing template. Sequencing used immunoSEQ multiplex PCR; TCRdb keeps in-frame clones, though not all of them. The data contain 150,000 to 180,000 clones, about 53% of them seen just once; the ten biggest clones take up roughly 19%. The genes are TRBV11-2 and TRBJ1-2; weak D call: TRBD1 (5 bases). This TCR came from a human donor with alopecia areata. Specimen: CD8+ T cells sorted from blood, collected at week 0. The CDR3 spells CASSLEQDYGYTF. The CDR3 nucleotides are TGTGCCAGCAGCTTAGAACAGGACTATGGCTACACCTTC.